Below are 9 T cell receptor beta chains sequenced from a single sample in a study of T-cell reconstitution after alpha-beta-depleted transplantation in children (dated by TCRdb to about 2016). Library preparation used PCR. Sequenced using an Illumina HiSeq 2500. TCR libraries were prepared with molecular barcoding, using unique molecular identifiers to normalize TCRbeta repertoire quantification. Starting from the raw public reads, TCRdb applied fastp trimming at Q25, assembled clones with MiXCR and retained in-frame beta chains. Each CDR3 protein appears once, grouped with its most common genes and DNA. Recorded for this sample are approximately 390,000 distinct CDR3 sequences; approximately 10% of them occurred a single time. Clones ranked in the top ten supply about 5% of the sample. The specimen comprised PBMCs from the stem cell graft donor, sampled from the stem cell graft. The receptors stem from a human donor who donated a stem cell graft to a child with acute myeloid leukemia.

The genes are TRBV28 and TRBJ2-7, with D perhaps matching TRBD1 (5 bases). This CDR3 has 12 residues. Germline V lookup: CDR1 MDHEN, CDR2 SYDVKM. V shed 5 bases and J shed 5 bases, with 10 bases lying between them. CDR3 sequence reads: CASSQGSHEQYF. CDR3 coding DNA: TGTGCCAGCAGTCAGGGATCCCACGAGCAGTACTTC.

Many counts were recorded for this clonotype. The chain carries TRBV10-2 and TRBJ2-3; D not certain. CDR1 WSHSY and CDR2 SAAADI come from the germline V gene. The CDR3 is made up of 15 amino acids. The V gene lost 6 bases and the J gene lost 1 base, with 14 bases spanning the gap. The CDR3 bases are TGCGCCAGCAGACAGACTCTTTTGGGCACAGATACGCAGTATTTT. Translation: CASRQTLLGTDTQYF.

This clonotype has only a few counts. V usage is TRBV7-6 and J usage is TRBJ2-7; possibly TRBD2 for D (6 bases). CDR1 and CDR2 (germline): SGHVS, FNYEAQ. The V end was cut by 0 bases, the J end by 5 bases, with 14 bases between. This CDR3 has 15 residues. The CDR3 sequence is CASSLAGGSMDEQYF. The CDR3 nucleotides read TGTGCCAGCAGCTTAGCGGGAGGATCGATGGACGAGCAGTACTTC.

Ten or more counts support this clonotype. V gene TRBV9 combines with J gene TRBJ2-7, with 9 nucleotides matching TRBD1. V lost 4 bases, J lost 9 bases, and 14 bases stayed unmatched. CDR3 length equals 15 residues. Germline values: CDR1 SGDLS, CDR2 YYNGEE. The CDR3 protein is CASSPGVGQGFGQYF. The CDR3, as DNA: TGTGCCAGCAGCCCTGGAGTGGGACAGGGTTTTGGGCAGTACTTC.

The chain couples TRBV20-1 to TRBJ1-5; 7 nucleotides agree with TRBD1. Germline lookup yields CDR1 DFQATT and CDR2 SNEGSKA (reference sequence). Trimming at V came to 3 bases and at J to 5 bases, leaving 4 bases not matched to a gene. The CDR3 totals 13 residues. CDR3 in DNA: TGCAGTGCTAGGGACAGGAGATATCAGCCCCAGCATTTT. It specifies CSARDRRYQPQHF.

The chain combines TRBV11-2 with TRBJ2-6; D is possibly TRBD2 (6 bases). CDR3 size: 18 residues. Germline V lookup: CDR1 SGHAT, CDR2 FQNNGV. The V gene lost 2 bases and the J gene lost 2 bases, with 16 bases spanning the gap. This CDR3 reads CASSLWGESGTGANVLTF. The CDR3 DNA reads TGTGCCAGCAGCTTATGGGGGGAGTCGGGCACTGGGGCCAACGTCCTGACTTTC.

This clonotype was seen more than once but under ten times. The V and J genes are TRBV24-1 and TRBJ1-5, with TRBD1 matching 9 bases. The CDR3 totals 18 residues. Per germline, CDR1 KGHDR and CDR2 SFDVKD. J was trimmed by 4 bases and V by 4 bases; bases with no gene match: 13. The DNA for the CDR3 is TGTGCCACCAGTGACCGCCAGGTTACAGGGGGCGTTAATCAGCCCCAGCATTTT. Amino acids: CATSDRQVTGGVNQPQHF.

This clonotype came up a few times. The rearrangement links TRBV20-1 to TRBJ2-2; 12 nucleotides match TRBD1. The trim removed 0 bases at V and 4 bases at J, leaving 6 bases unmatched. This CDR3 is built from 17 residues. CDR1 is DFQATT and CDR2 is SNEGSKA in the germline V gene (reference sequence). CDR3 protein: CSARDGGQGAFTGELFF. The CDR3 region has the DNA TGCAGTGCTAGAGATGGGGGACAGGGGGCCTTCACCGGGGAGCTGTTTTTT.

Only one count was recorded for this clonotype. The chain has TRBV12-3 or TRBV12-4 and TRBJ2-2, with D possibly being TRBD1 (5 bases). The CDR3 is 19 residues long. The DNA for the CDR3 is TGTACCTGCAGTTTGGGGCCAGGGTTCGACGTGTTGAACACCGGGGAGCTGTTTTTT. Its protein product is CTCSLGPGFDVLNTGELFF.